One and the same sample provided the 28 T cell receptor beta chains below, sequenced in a study of graft-versus-host responses after intestinal transplantation. These receptors' antigens are unknown. Clones were read by immunoSEQ multiplex PCR, and TCRdb kept only the in-frame ones, dropping some. This sample has 100,000 to 110,000 clones, with roughly 87% found just once. Sequencing used unstimulated CD4+ T cells sorted from spleen or lymph node cells, obtained before transplant. Every receptor here comes from a human donor who was the organ donor for an intestinal transplant.

The chain recombines TRBV5-4 with TRBJ1-1; D perhaps matches TRBD1 (5 bases). CDR1 and CDR2 from the germline V gene are SGHNT and YYREEE (reference sequence). This CDR3 region has 14 residues. Trimming shortened V by 4 bases and J by 5 bases, and 15 bases separated the two germline ends. The CDR3 loop is CASSLRDLGTEAFF. DNA for the CDR3: TGTGCCAGCAGCCTCCGGGACCTGGGGACTGAAGCTTTCTTT.

V gene TRBV9 combines with J gene TRBJ2-1; 9 bases line up with TRBD2. There are 16 residues in the CDR3. Germline V gene sequence: CDR1 SGDLS, CDR2 YYNGEE. The V segment lost 0 bases and the J segment 4 bases; nucleotides outside the gene matches: 5. The DNA for the CDR3 is TGTGCCAGCAGCGTAGCCTGGACTAGCGTTTACAATGAGCAGTTCTTC. Protein product: CASSVAWTSVYNEQFF.

This clone has only one observation. The CDR3 sequence is CASSQEEGGGASEQYF. CDR3 in DNA: TGTGCCAGCAGCCAAGAGGAGGGCGGGGGGGCATCCGAGCAGTACTTC. V and J are TRBV4-2 and TRBJ2-5, with TRBD2 matching over 9 bases. With the DNA end fitting TRBJ2-7 better, the J assignment may be wrong. Per germline, CDR1 LGHNA and CDR2 YNFKEQ. The CDR3 sequence is 16 residues long.

This clone was seen a few times. J is TRBJ2-1 and V is TRBV19, with 13 bases matching TRBD2. CDR1 and CDR2 from the germline V gene are LNHDA and SQIVND (reference sequence). V trimming: 5 bases; J trimming: 3 bases; junction bases outside the gene matches: 4. The CDR3 totals 16 residues. CDR3 DNA: TGTGCCAGTAGTGGGCGACTAGCGGGGGGCTACAATGAGCAGTTCTTC. It is translated as CASSGRLAGGYNEQFF.

In its sample, this clone was seen a few times. The genes are TRBV5-8 and TRBJ1-5, with D hard to call. The V gene lost 4 bases and the J gene lost 10 bases, with 21 bases spanning the gap. The germline CDR1 and CDR2 sequences are SGHTS and YDEGEE. The CDR3 totals 15 residues. The CDR3 reads CASSRWDPASSPQHF. The CDR3, as DNA: TGTGCCAGCAGCCGATGGGATCCAGCGAGTTCTCCCCAGCATTTT.

The chain is built from TRBV5-1 and TRBJ2-7; 9 bases are shared with TRBD1. Germline V gives CDR1 SGHRS, CDR2 YFSETQ. J gave up 3 bases and V 4 bases, and 2 bases lay outside the gene matches. The CDR3 has 13 residues. The CDR3 region is CASSRDRVYEQYF. DNA of the CDR3: TGCGCCAGCAGCCGGGACAGGGTCTACGAGCAGTACTTC.

The chain uses TRBV5-6 and TRBJ1-4; D remains ambiguous. V gave up 3 bases and J gave up 0 bases, with 6 bases separating them. Germline V CDR1 and CDR2: SGHDT, YYEEEE. The CDR3 contains 14 residues. In DNA form, the CDR3 reads TGTGCCAGCAGCTCGGGATCAACTAATGAAAAACTGTTTTTT. Its protein is CASSSGSTNEKLFF.

This clone was picked up a small number of times. This same CDR3 is encoded by further DNA sequences in the sample. The CDR3 bases are TGTGCCAGCAGCTTGACAGGGAACACTGAAGCTTTCTTT. Translating it yields CASSLTGNTEAFF. The V and J genes are TRBV11-2 and TRBJ1-1, with D perhaps TRBD1 (6 bases). The CDR3 length is 13 residues. CDR1 SGHAT and CDR2 FQNNGV come from the germline V gene. Between the trimmed V and J ends, which lost 3 bases and 1 base, there was a span of 6 bases.

The rearrangement links TRBV7-2 to TRBJ2-7; 9 bases fit TRBD1. This CDR3 spans 16 amino acids. Germline V gives CDR1 SGHTA, CDR2 FQGNSA. J lost 6 bases, V lost 2 bases, and 11 bases had no gene match. The CDR3 loop is CASSLRPGTGSIEQYF. CDR3 nucleotide sequence: TGTGCCAGCAGCTTACGTCCCGGGACAGGGAGCATCGAGCAGTACTTC.

The sample holds one count of this clone. The gene calls are TRBV19 and TRBJ1-6, with a weak D call TRBD1 (6 bases). V lost 6 bases and J 9 bases, leaving 21 bases between the germline ends. The CDR3 runs to 16 residues. Germline-derived CDR1 and CDR2 are LNHDA and SQIVND (reference sequence). CDR3: CASSNLLGARSSPLHF. The CDR3 bases are TGTGCCAGTAGCAATTTACTGGGGGCCCGTAGTTCACCCCTCCACTTT.

The gene calls are TRBV10-3 and TRBJ2-7; 8 nucleotides line up with TRBD2. This CDR3 is built from 15 residues. Germline V CDR1 and CDR2: ENHRY, SYGVKD. V shed 6 bases and J 0 bases; nucleotides not matched to a gene: 7. The CDR3 DNA follows: TGTGCCATCAGCCTAAGTCTAGCGGGCTCCTACGAGCAGTACTTC. This translates into CAISLSLAGSYEQYF.

This sequence joins TRBV6-1 and TRBJ1-5; D not certain. This CDR3 region has 16 residues. Trimming pared 2 bases from V and 1 base from J, leaving 12 bases between. Germline values: CDR1 MNHNS, CDR2 SASEGT. In DNA form, the CDR3 reads TGTGCCAGCAGTGAAAGGGCCCTTACCAGCAATCAGCCCCAGCATTTT. Its protein product is CASSERALTSNQPQHF.

The chain joins TRBV7-2 to TRBJ1-2; 7 bases align to TRBD1. This CDR3 has 13 residues. V dropped 5 bases and J dropped 5; count of bases not matched to a gene: 5. Germline CDR1 reads SGHTA; CDR2 reads FQGNSA. For the CDR3, the DNA is TGTGCCAGCAGCCTAAGGGACAGTTATGGCTACACCTTC. It is translated as CASSLRDSYGYTF.

The chain uses TRBV19 and TRBJ1-3; D is uncertain. CDR1 is LNHDA, CDR2 SQIVND, per germline (reference sequence). CDR3 length equals 16 residues. V lost 3 bases to trimming and J lost 0 bases, with 12 bases between them. This chain's CDR3 is CASSMPLTSSGNTIYF. CDR3 sequence (DNA): TGTGCCAGTAGTATGCCCCTTACCAGCTCTGGAAACACCATATATTTT.

The rearrangement uses TRBV9 and TRBJ1-6; no clear D gene. Germline-derived CDR1 and CDR2 are SGDLS and YYNGEE. This CDR3 has 15 residues. Trimming shortened V by 1 base and J by 7 bases, and 12 bases separated the two germline ends. CDR3: CASSVSYLGNSPLHF. DNA of the CDR3: TGTGCCAGCAGCGTATCTTACCTGGGAAATTCACCCCTCCACTTT.

The chain couples TRBV27 to TRBJ1-1; perhaps TRBD1 as D (5 bases). CDR3 length equals 16 residues. In germline, CDR1 is MNHEY, CDR2 SMNVEV (reference sequence). V lost 1 base and J 4 bases, leaving 16 bases between the germline ends. CDR3 nucleotides: TGTGCCAGCAGTTTATGGGACCCTTGGCGCGGCACTGAAGCTTTCTTT. Translation gives CASSLWDPWRGTEAFF.

The genes are TRBV4-2 and TRBJ1-2; 7 bases are shared with TRBD1. The CDR3 covers 15 residues. The germline V gene has CDR1 LGHNA and CDR2 YNFKEQ. With V trimmed by 2 bases and J by 4 bases, 7 bases remained unmatched. The CDR3 sequence is CASSQPDRDSYGYTF. The CDR3 bases are TGTGCCAGCAGCCAACCTGACAGGGATAGCTATGGCTACACCTTC.

The rearrangement uses TRBV6-5 and TRBJ2-1; D is tentatively TRBD1 or TRBD2 (5 bases each). The CDR3 is made up of 14 amino acids. With 6 bases removed from V and 6 bases from J, the gap between germline ends came to 15 bases. CDR1 and CDR2 (germline): MNHEY, SVGAGI. In DNA, the CDR3 is TGTGCCAGCAGCTCCCGAGGGGCGAGCAATGAGCAGTTCTTC. Translating it yields CASSSRGASNEQFF.

The chain recombines TRBV30 with TRBJ1-2, with 7 positions matching TRBD1. The CDR3 length is 11 residues. The junction had 0 bases not matched to a gene; V was cut back by 5 bases and J by 3 bases. Per germline, CDR1 GTSNPN and CDR2 SVGIG (reference sequence). CDR3 DNA: TGTGCCTGGGACAGGGACTATGGCTACACCTTC. It is translated as CAWDRDYGYTF.

The chain uses TRBV6-1 and TRBJ2-3; perhaps TRBD2 as D (5 bases). CDR1 is MNHNS, CDR2 SASEGT, per germline. The V end lost 7 bases, the J end lost 7 bases, and 18 bases lay between the germline ends. The CDR3 is made up of 14 amino acids. DNA for the CDR3: TGTGCCAGCACCGGAGGTGACCTGGCGAATACGCAGTATTTT. Translation: CASTGGDLANTQYF.

The gene calls are TRBV7-9 and TRBJ2-3; D perhaps matches TRBD2 (5 bases). The CDR3 has 15 residues. CDR1 is SEHNR and CDR2 is FQNEAQ in the germline V gene (reference sequence). Trimming took off 2 bases at V and 0 bases at J, with 9 bases between the two ends. The CDR3 DNA is TGTGCCAGCAGCTTAATAGCGACTAGCACAGATACGCAGTATTTT. It translates to CASSLIATSTDTQYF.

The chain recombines TRBV19 with TRBJ1-6; 7 bases match TRBD1. The CDR3 covers 14 residues. The V and J ends lost 0 bases and 7 bases, in that order; junction bases with no gene match: 0. CDR1 is LNHDA and CDR2 is SQIVND in the germline V gene (reference sequence). CDR3 region: CASSIDRGNSPLHF. Here the CDR3 DNA reads TGTGCCAGTAGTATAGACAGGGGGAATTCACCCCTCCACTTT.

J is TRBJ1-2 and V is TRBV19; D possibly corresponds to TRBD1 (6 bases). V was pared by 6 bases and J by 6 bases, with 17 bases between. The CDR3 extends over 14 amino acids. CDR1 is LNHDA and CDR2 is SQIVND in the germline V gene (reference sequence). The CDR3, as DNA: TGTGCCAGTAGGCTACAGGGTTCCTTTGATGGCTACACCTTC. Translation: CASRLQGSFDGYTF.

This clone was seen a single time. The chain links TRBV2 to TRBJ2-5; possibly TRBD1 for D (7 bases). Germline CDR1 and CDR2: SNHLY and FYNNEI. This CDR3 region has 20 residues. V was trimmed by 8 bases and J by 4 bases, leaving 35 bases between them. As DNA, the CDR3 is TGTGCCAGCCTTGGGTGGGGGGTAGAAAATTCGACAGGGTTCCGAGAGACCCAGTACTTC. It codes for CASLGWGVENSTGFRETQYF.

The V and J genes are TRBV10-1 and TRBJ1-3; possible D gene TRBD1, 5 bases. V lost 0 bases and J lost 7, with 16 bases in between. The CDR3 has 16 residues. From germline, CDR1 is WNHNN and CDR2 SYGVQD (reference sequence). The CDR3: CASSESKTPGTNTIYF. Here the CDR3 DNA reads TGCGCCAGCAGTGAGTCGAAAACGCCAGGGACGAACACCATATATTTT.

The chain links TRBV30 to TRBJ2-1, with a weak D call TRBD2 (5 bases). Deletions cut 4 bases from V and 3 bases from J, with 13 bases between. CDR3 length: 14 residues. Germline assignment: CDR1 GTSNPN and CDR2 SVGIG (reference sequence). CDR3 nucleotides: TGTGCCTGGAAGGGTCTAGCTTTCTACAATGAGCAGTTCTTC. Protein: CAWKGLAFYNEQFF.

V gene TRBV30 combines with J gene TRBJ1-4; the D is unclear. Germline CDR1 reads GTSNPN; CDR2 reads SVGIG (reference sequence). This CDR3 is built from 14 residues. The germline V and J ends were trimmed by 4 bases and 4 bases, with 13 bases remaining between them. The CDR3 spells CAWTRRTNNEKLFF. The CDR3 bases are TGTGCCTGGACCAGACGGACGAATAATGAAAAACTGTTTTTT.

In the case of this clone: The same CDR3 can be traced to other DNA sequences in this sample. The chain uses TRBV4-1 and TRBJ1-5; 8 bases line up with TRBD1. V lost 3 bases and J lost 0; bases outside the gene matches: 13. Germline lookup yields CDR1 MGHRA and CDR2 YSYEKL. The CDR3 loop spans 19 amino acids. The CDR3 protein is CASSQDRSTGGASNQPQHF. DNA for the CDR3: TGCGCCAGCAGCCAGGATCGATCCACAGGGGGTGCTAGCAATCAGCCCCAGCATTTT.